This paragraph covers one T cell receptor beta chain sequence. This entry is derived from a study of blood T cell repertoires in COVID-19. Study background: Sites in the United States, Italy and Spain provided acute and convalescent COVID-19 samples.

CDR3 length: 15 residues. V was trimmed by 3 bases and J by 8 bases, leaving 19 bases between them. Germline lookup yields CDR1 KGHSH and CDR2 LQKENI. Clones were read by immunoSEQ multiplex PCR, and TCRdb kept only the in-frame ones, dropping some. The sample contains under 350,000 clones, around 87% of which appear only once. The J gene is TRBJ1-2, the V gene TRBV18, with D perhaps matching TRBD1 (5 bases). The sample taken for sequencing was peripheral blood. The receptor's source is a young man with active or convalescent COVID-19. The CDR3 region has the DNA TGTGCCAGCTCACCCGGACGGCAAGTGGGGGGGGGCTACACCTTC. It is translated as CASSPGRQVGGGYTF.